This T cell receptor beta chain was sequenced for a study of blood T cell repertoires in COVID-19. Study information: Specimens from acute and convalescent COVID-19 originated in the United States, Italy and Spain.

There are 15 residues in the CDR3. Germline lookup yields CDR1 ENHRY and CDR2 SYGVKD. Trimming removed 0 bases from V and 7 bases from J; junction bases left unmatched: 3. This clone occurred once. The table came from immunoSEQ multiplex PCR; TCRdb's copy has only in-frame clones and leaves some out. This sample has under 250,000 clones, with almost 90% found just once. The source is a woman aged 55-69 years with acute or convalescent COVID-19. Sample: peripheral blood. The chain links TRBV10-3 to TRBJ2-1, with TRBD2 identical over 10 bases. For the CDR3, the DNA is TGTGCCATCAGTGAGTCTAGCGGGAGGCTTAATGAGCAGTTCTTC. Protein sequence: CAISESSGRLNEQFF.